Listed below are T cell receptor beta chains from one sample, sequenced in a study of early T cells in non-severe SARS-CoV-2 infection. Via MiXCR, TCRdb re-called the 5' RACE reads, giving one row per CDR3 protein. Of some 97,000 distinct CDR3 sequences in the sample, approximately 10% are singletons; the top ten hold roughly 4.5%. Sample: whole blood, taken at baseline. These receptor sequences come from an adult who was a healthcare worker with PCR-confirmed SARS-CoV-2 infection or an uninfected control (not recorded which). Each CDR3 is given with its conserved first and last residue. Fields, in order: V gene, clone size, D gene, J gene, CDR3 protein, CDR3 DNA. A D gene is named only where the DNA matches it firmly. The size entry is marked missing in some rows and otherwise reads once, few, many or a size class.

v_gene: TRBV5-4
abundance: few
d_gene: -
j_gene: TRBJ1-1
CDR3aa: CASSLRVGTEAFF
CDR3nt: TGTGCCAGCAGCTTGAGAGTTGGCACTGAAGCTTTCTTT

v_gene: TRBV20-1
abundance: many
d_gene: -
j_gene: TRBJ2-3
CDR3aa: CSARTDTSTDTQYF
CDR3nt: TGCAGTGCCAGGACAGATACTAGCACAGATACGCAGTATTTT

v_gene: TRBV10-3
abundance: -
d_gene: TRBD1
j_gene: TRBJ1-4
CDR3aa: CAISETGGEKLFF
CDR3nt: TGTGCCATCAGTGAGACAGGGGGTGAAAAACTGTTTTTT

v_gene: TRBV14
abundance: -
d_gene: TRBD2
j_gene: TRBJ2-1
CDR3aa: CASSPSGGPYNEQFF
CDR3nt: TGTGCCAGCAGCCCTAGCGGGGGCCCTTACAATGAGCAGTTCTTC

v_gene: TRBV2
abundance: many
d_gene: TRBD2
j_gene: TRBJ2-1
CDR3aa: CASRGNGGSGYNEQFF
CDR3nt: TGTGCCAGCAGGGGGAATGGCGGGAGTGGCTACAATGAGCAGTTCTTC

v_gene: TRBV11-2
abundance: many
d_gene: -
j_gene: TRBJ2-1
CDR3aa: CASNLASPSYNEQFF
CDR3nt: TGTGCCAGCAACCTAGCTAGCCCTTCCTACAATGAGCAGTTCTTC

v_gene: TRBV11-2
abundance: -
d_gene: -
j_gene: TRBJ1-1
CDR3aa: CASSFRGGGNTEAFF
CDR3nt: TGTGCCAGCAGCTTCCGAGGGGGGGGAAACACTGAAGCTTTCTTT

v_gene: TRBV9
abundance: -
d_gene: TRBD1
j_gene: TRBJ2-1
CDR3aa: CASSGSGQGSYNEQFF
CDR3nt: TGTGCCAGCAGCGGATCTGGACAGGGGTCCTACAATGAGCAGTTCTTC

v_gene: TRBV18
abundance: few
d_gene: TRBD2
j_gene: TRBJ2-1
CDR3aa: CASSPSSGAGTYNEQFF
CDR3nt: TGTGCCAGCTCACCATCTTCGGGAGCGGGAACCTACAATGAGCAGTTCTTC

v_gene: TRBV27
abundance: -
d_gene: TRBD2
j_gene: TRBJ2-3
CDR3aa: CASTRSGRATDTQYF
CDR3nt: TGTGCCAGCACCCGTAGCGGGAGGGCCACAGATACGCAGTATTTT

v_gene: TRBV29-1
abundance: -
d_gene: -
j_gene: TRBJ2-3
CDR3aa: CSVMLPGSTDTQYF
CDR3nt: TGCAGCGTGATGCTTCCAGGGAGCACAGATACGCAGTATTTT

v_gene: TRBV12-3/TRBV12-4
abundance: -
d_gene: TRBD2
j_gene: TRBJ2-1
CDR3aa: CASSTTSGSYEQFF
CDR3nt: TGTGCCAGCAGTACGACTAGCGGGAGCTATGAGCAGTTCTTC

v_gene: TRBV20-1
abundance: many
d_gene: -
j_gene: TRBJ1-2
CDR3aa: CSASDGTDYGYTF
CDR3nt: TGCAGTGCAAGTGACGGGACGGACTATGGCTACACCTTC

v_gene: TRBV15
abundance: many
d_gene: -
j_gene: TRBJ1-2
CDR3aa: CATSREQGIGGYTF
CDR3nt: TGTGCCACCAGCAGAGAACAGGGAATTGGGGGCTACACCTTC

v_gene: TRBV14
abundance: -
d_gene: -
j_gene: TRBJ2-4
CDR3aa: CASSRPSSGKNIQYF
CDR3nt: TGTGCCAGCAGCCGCCCCTCTTCCGGCAAAAACATTCAGTACTTC

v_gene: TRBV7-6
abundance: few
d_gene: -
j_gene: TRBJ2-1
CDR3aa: CASSFRIGDNEQFF
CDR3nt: TGTGCCAGCAGCTTCCGAATCGGGGACAATGAGCAGTTCTTC

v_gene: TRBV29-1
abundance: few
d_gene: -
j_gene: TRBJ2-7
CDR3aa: CSVGQGSYEQYF
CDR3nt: TGCAGCGTTGGGCAAGGCTCCTACGAGCAGTACTTC

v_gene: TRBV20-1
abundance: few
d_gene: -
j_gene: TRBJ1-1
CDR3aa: CSAKKDPNTEAFF
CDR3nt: TGCAGTGCTAAGAAGGACCCGAACACTGAAGCTTTCTTT

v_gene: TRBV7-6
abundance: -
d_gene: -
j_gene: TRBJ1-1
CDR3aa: CASSPPGATEAFF
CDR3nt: TGTGCCAGCAGCCCTCCCGGGGCCACTGAAGCTTTCTTT

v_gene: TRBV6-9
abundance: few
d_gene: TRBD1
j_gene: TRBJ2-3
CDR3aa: CASSYTGTAAPQDTQYF
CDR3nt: TGTGCCAGCAGTTACACCGGGACAGCCGCACCCCAAGATACGCAGTATTTT

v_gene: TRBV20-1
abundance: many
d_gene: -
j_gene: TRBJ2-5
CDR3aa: CSARIRGETQYF
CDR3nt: TGCAGTGCTCGGATTAGGGGTGAGACCCAGTACTTC

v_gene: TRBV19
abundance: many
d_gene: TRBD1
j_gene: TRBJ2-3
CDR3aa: CASSTGQGAIVDTQYF
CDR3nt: TGTGCCAGTAGTACGGGACAGGGGGCGATCGTAGATACGCAGTATTTT

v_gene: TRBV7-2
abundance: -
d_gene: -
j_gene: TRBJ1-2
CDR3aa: CASSRGNYYGYTF
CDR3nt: TGTGCCAGCTCGAGAGGGAATTACTATGGCTACACCTTC

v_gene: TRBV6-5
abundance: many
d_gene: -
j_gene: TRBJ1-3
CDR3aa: CASSSTVGGNTIYF
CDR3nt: TGTGCCAGCAGCTCCACAGTGGGCGGAAACACCATATATTTT

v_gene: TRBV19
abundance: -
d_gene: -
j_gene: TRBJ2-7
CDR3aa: CASSTGQGGSYEQYF
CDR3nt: TGTGCCAGTAGCACCGGACAGGGAGGGTCCTACGAGCAGTACTTC

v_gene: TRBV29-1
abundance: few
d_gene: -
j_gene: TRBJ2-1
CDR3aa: CSVEIGGTYNEQFF
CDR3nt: TGCAGCGTTGAAATCGGGGGAACCTACAATGAGCAGTTCTTC

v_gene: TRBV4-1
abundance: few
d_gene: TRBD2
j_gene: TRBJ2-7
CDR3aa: CASSQVGLAGGPPEQYF
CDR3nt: TGCGCCAGCAGCCAAGTCGGACTAGCGGGAGGCCCTCCGGAGCAGTACTTC

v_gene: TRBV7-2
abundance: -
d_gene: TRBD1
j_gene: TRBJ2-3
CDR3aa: CASSRGQRTDTQYF
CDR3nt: TGTGCCAGCAGCCGGGGACAGCGCACAGATACGCAGTATTTT

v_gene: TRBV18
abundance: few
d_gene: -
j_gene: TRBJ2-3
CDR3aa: CASSPPRGLNTDTQYF
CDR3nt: TGTGCCAGCTCACCACCGAGGGGATTAAACACAGATACGCAGTATTTT

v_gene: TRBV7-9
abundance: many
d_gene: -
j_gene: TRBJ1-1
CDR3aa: CASIPTWNTEAFF
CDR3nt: TGTGCCAGCATCCCAACGTGGAACACTGAAGCTTTCTTT

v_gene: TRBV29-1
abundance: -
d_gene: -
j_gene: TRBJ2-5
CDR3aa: CSVEHWTDQETQYF
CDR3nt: TGCAGCGTTGAGCATTGGACAGATCAAGAGACCCAGTACTTC

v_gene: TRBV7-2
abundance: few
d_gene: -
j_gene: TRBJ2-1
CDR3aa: CASSSVRDEQFF
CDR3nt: TGTGCCAGCAGCTCCGTCAGAGATGAGCAGTTCTTC

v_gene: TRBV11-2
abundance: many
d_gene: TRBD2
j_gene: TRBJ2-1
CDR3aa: CACEGLASNNEQFF
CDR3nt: TGTGCCTGTGAGGGACTAGCGAGTAACAATGAGCAGTTCTTC

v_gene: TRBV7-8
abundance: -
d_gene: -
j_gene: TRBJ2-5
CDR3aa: CASSLGGKNGMGLVTTQYF
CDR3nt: TGTGCCAGCAGCTTAGGGGGCAAAAATGGGATGGGATTGGTAACGACCCAGTACTTC

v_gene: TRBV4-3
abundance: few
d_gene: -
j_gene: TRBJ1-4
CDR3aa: CASSPVGGGTNEKLFF
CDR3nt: TGCGCCAGCAGCCCAGTTGGCGGGGGAACTAATGAAAAACTGTTTTTT

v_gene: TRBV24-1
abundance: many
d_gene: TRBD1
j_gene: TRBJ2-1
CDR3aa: CATSDLGRGQTEQFF
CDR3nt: TGTGCCACCAGTGATTTAGGTAGGGGGCAAACTGAGCAGTTCTTC